This is a list of T cell receptor beta chains from one sample in a study of blood T cell repertoires in COVID-19. The repertoire was sequenced with immunoSEQ multiplex PCR; TCRdb's copy has only in-frame clones and lacks some. The table records roughly 41,000 clones, around 83% of them present only once. Sequenced material: peripheral blood. The receptors stem from a woman aged 80 or over with acute or convalescent COVID-19. The CDR3 runs from the conserved cysteine through the conserved F or W. A D gene is named only where the DNA matches it firmly. Clone size, where shown, is once, few, many, or a class for clones that have expanded.

v_gene: TRBV6-5
len: 13
abundance: NA
j_gene: TRBJ1-2
d_gene: TRBD1
CDR3nt: TGTGCCAGCAGGAGAGGACAGGGAAATGGCTACACCTTC
CDR3aa: CASRRGQGNGYTF

v_gene: TRBV3-1/TRBV3-2
len: 13
abundance: NA
j_gene: TRBJ1-2
d_gene: NA
CDR3nt: TGTGCCAGCAGCCAAGAGGGGGGGAACGGCTACACCTTC
CDR3aa: CASSQEGGNGYTF

v_gene: TRBV24-1
len: 15
abundance: NA
j_gene: TRBJ2-3
d_gene: TRBD1
CDR3nt: TGTGCCACCAGTAACCGGGACAGGGGCACAGATACGCAGTATTTT
CDR3aa: CATSNRDRGTDTQYF

v_gene: TRBV5-1
len: 16
abundance: few
j_gene: TRBJ1-3
d_gene: NA
CDR3nt: TGCGCCAGCAGCGACCAAACAGGGAACTCTGGAAACACCATATATTTT
CDR3aa: CASSDQTGNSGNTIYF

v_gene: TRBV19
len: 14
abundance: NA
j_gene: TRBJ2-7
d_gene: NA
CDR3nt: TGTGCCAGTAGTATGGGGGATCGGGGGAACGAGCAGTACTTC
CDR3aa: CASSMGDRGNEQYF

v_gene: TRBV7-2
len: 12
abundance: NA
j_gene: TRBJ2-2
d_gene: NA
CDR3nt: TGTGCCAGCAGTCCTAACACCGGGGAGCTGTTTTTT
CDR3aa: CASSPNTGELFF

v_gene: TRBV9
len: 12
abundance: NA
j_gene: TRBJ2-3
d_gene: NA
CDR3nt: TGTGCCAGCAGCGTATCGTCAGATACGCAGTATTTT
CDR3aa: CASSVSSDTQYF

v_gene: TRBV11-2
len: 14
abundance: NA
j_gene: TRBJ1-2
d_gene: TRBD1
CDR3nt: TGTGCCAGCAGGCCCAACAGGGGTAGCTATGGCTACACCTTC
CDR3aa: CASRPNRGSYGYTF

v_gene: TRBV3-1/TRBV3-2
len: 15
abundance: once
j_gene: TRBJ2-7
d_gene: TRBD1
CDR3nt: TGTGCCAGCAGCCAACCACAGGGGTCGAGCTACGAGCAGTACTTC
CDR3aa: CASSQPQGSSYEQYF

v_gene: TRBV6-2/TRBV6-3
len: 18
abundance: NA
j_gene: TRBJ2-6
d_gene: NA
CDR3nt: TGTGCCAGCAGTTACCCGGACTCCCTCCCCCTAGGGGCCAACGTCCTGACTTTC
CDR3aa: CASSYPDSLPLGANVLTF

v_gene: TRBV7-2
len: 15
abundance: NA
j_gene: TRBJ2-7
d_gene: TRBD2
CDR3nt: TGTGCCAGCAGCTCAAACGGGGGAGGGACCTACGAGCAGTACTTC
CDR3aa: CASSSNGGGTYEQYF

v_gene: TRBV11-2
len: 13
abundance: once
j_gene: TRBJ1-2
d_gene: TRBD1
CDR3nt: TGTGCCAGCAGCCCAGCAGGGGGCTATGGCTACACCTTC
CDR3aa: CASSPAGGYGYTF

v_gene: TRBV3-1/TRBV3-2
len: 13
abundance: NA
j_gene: TRBJ1-4
d_gene: NA
CDR3nt: TGTGCCAGCAGCCAATCGACAGTTAGAAAACTGTTTTTT
CDR3aa: CASSQSTVRKLFF

v_gene: TRBV9
len: 16
abundance: NA
j_gene: TRBJ1-2
d_gene: TRBD1
CDR3nt: TGTGCCAGCAGCGTTACCGGGACAGGGCAAGTTGATGGCTACACCTTC
CDR3aa: CASSVTGTGQVDGYTF

v_gene: TRBV6-6
len: 14
abundance: once
j_gene: TRBJ2-2
d_gene: NA
CDR3nt: TGTGCCAGCAGCCCGGTGAGGGACACCGGGGAGCTGTTTTTT
CDR3aa: CASSPVRDTGELFF

v_gene: TRBV7-2
len: 14
abundance: NA
j_gene: TRBJ2-2
d_gene: NA
CDR3nt: TGTGCCAGCAGCTTAGCGACTCCATGGGGGGAGCTGTTTTTT
CDR3aa: CASSLATPWGELFF

v_gene: TRBV30
len: 13
abundance: NA
j_gene: TRBJ1-6
d_gene: TRBD1
CDR3nt: TGTGCCTTCCGGGACAGGGTTGACTCACCCCTCCACTTT
CDR3aa: CAFRDRVDSPLHF

v_gene: TRBV7-9
len: 15
abundance: NA
j_gene: TRBJ2-5
d_gene: NA
CDR3nt: TGTGCCAGCAGCTTGAGGCAGGGGGGAAGAGAGACCCAGTACTTC
CDR3aa: CASSLRQGGRETQYF

v_gene: TRBV27
len: 16
abundance: NA
j_gene: TRBJ1-4
d_gene: NA
CDR3nt: TGTGCCAGCAGTTTCCAGGTCCCCGCAAGCGGTGAAAAACTGTTTTTT
CDR3aa: CASSFQVPASGEKLFF

v_gene: TRBV4-1
len: 15
abundance: once
j_gene: TRBJ2-7
d_gene: NA
CDR3nt: TGCGCCAGCAGCCAAGAAAGTGGAGATACGCGGGAGCAGTACTTC
CDR3aa: CASSQESGDTREQYF

v_gene: TRBV2
len: 11
abundance: NA
j_gene: TRBJ2-7
d_gene: NA
CDR3nt: TGTGCCAGCCGGTACAGCTACGAGCAGTACTTC
CDR3aa: CASRYSYEQYF

v_gene: TRBV7-9
len: 14
abundance: NA
j_gene: TRBJ1-5
d_gene: NA
CDR3nt: TGTGCCAGCAGCACGGGGAGCCTCAATCAGCCCCAGCATTTT
CDR3aa: CASSTGSLNQPQHF

v_gene: TRBV10-3
len: 15
abundance: NA
j_gene: TRBJ1-6
d_gene: TRBD1
CDR3nt: TGTGCCATCAGCGGGGACAGGGCGGTTTCCTCACCCCTCCACTTT
CDR3aa: CAISGDRAVSSPLHF

v_gene: TRBV3-1/TRBV3-2
len: 14
abundance: NA
j_gene: TRBJ2-7
d_gene: TRBD1
CDR3nt: TGTGCCAGCAGCCATCCGGGACAGGAAAACGAGCAGTACTTC
CDR3aa: CASSHPGQENEQYF

v_gene: TRBV4-1
len: 17
abundance: NA
j_gene: TRBJ1-5
d_gene: NA
CDR3nt: TGCGCCAGCAGCCAAGAAGGTACAGGGCTCTCTAATCAGCCCCAGCATTTT
CDR3aa: CASSQEGTGLSNQPQHF

v_gene: TRBV7-9
len: 16
abundance: NA
j_gene: TRBJ2-1
d_gene: TRBD2
CDR3nt: TGTGCCAGCAGCGACACCACGACTAGCGGGGGGGGTGAGCAGTTCTTC
CDR3aa: CASSDTTTSGGGEQFF

v_gene: TRBV3-1/TRBV3-2
len: 16
abundance: NA
j_gene: TRBJ2-3
d_gene: TRBD2
CDR3nt: TGTGCCAGCAGCCCCAGACTAGCGGGGTCCACAGATACGCAGTATTTT
CDR3aa: CASSPRLAGSTDTQYF

v_gene: TRBV19
len: 15
abundance: NA
j_gene: TRBJ1-3
d_gene: NA
CDR3nt: TGTGCCAGTAGCGAACACCGGAGCTCTGGAAACACCATATATTTT
CDR3aa: CASSEHRSSGNTIYF

v_gene: TRBV28
len: 17
abundance: NA
j_gene: TRBJ2-7
d_gene: TRBD1
CDR3nt: TGTGCCAGCAGACAAACCGGAGCCCCGACAGGGACCGACGAGCAGTACTTC
CDR3aa: CASRQTGAPTGTDEQYF

v_gene: TRBV5-1
len: 14
abundance: NA
j_gene: TRBJ2-7
d_gene: TRBD1
CDR3nt: TGCGCCAGCAGCCTAGGACAGGAGCTCTACGAGCAGTACTTC
CDR3aa: CASSLGQELYEQYF

v_gene: TRBV5-4
len: 14
abundance: NA
j_gene: TRBJ2-3
d_gene: NA
CDR3nt: TGTGCCAGCACCCCTGCAGGGTTGTCAGATACGCAGTATTTT
CDR3aa: CASTPAGLSDTQYF

v_gene: TRBV7-3
len: 14
abundance: NA
j_gene: TRBJ2-1
d_gene: TRBD1
CDR3nt: TGTGCCAGCAGCCCCCGGGACAGGGTACATGAGCAGTTCTTC
CDR3aa: CASSPRDRVHEQFF

v_gene: TRBV11-2
len: 14
abundance: NA
j_gene: TRBJ2-4
d_gene: TRBD2
CDR3nt: TGTGCCAGCACCGGGGGGAGTCCCAAAAACATTCAGTACTTC
CDR3aa: CASTGGSPKNIQYF

v_gene: TRBV6-6
len: 14
abundance: NA
j_gene: TRBJ1-4
d_gene: NA
CDR3nt: TGTGCCAGCAGCCTACAGAATCCTAATGAAAAACTGTTTTTT
CDR3aa: CASSLQNPNEKLFF

v_gene: TRBV27
len: 14
abundance: NA
j_gene: TRBJ1-2
d_gene: TRBD1
CDR3nt: TGTGCCAGCAGTTTGCCAGGGGGCGTCGGCGGCTACACCTTC
CDR3aa: CASSLPGGVGGYTF

v_gene: TRBV6-2/TRBV6-3
len: 13
abundance: once
j_gene: TRBJ2-1
d_gene: TRBD1
CDR3nt: TGTGCCAGCAGCCCCGGGACAGGGAATGAGCAGTTCTTC
CDR3aa: CASSPGTGNEQFF

v_gene: TRBV4-1
len: 12
abundance: NA
j_gene: TRBJ1-2
d_gene: NA
CDR3nt: TGCGCCAGCAGCCAAGCGGGAGGGTCGGTCTTCTTC
CDR3aa: CASSQAGGSVFF

v_gene: TRBV12-3/TRBV12-4
len: 13
abundance: NA
j_gene: TRBJ1-5
d_gene: NA
CDR3nt: TGTGCCAGCAGTTTTGCGGGGAACCAGCCCCAGCATTTT
CDR3aa: CASSFAGNQPQHF

v_gene: TRBV6-1
len: 17
abundance: NA
j_gene: TRBJ2-2
d_gene: TRBD2
CDR3nt: TGTGCCAGCAGTGGTCGGACTAGCGGGGGGTACACCGGGGAGCTGTTTTTT
CDR3aa: CASSGRTSGGYTGELFF

v_gene: TRBV15
len: 15
abundance: NA
j_gene: TRBJ2-3
d_gene: TRBD1
CDR3nt: TGTGCCACCAGCAGACACAGGGGGCCCACAGATACGCAGTATTTT
CDR3aa: CATSRHRGPTDTQYF

v_gene: TRBV6-2/TRBV6-3
len: 15
abundance: NA
j_gene: TRBJ2-2
d_gene: TRBD1
CDR3nt: TGTGCCAGCAGTCTGACAGGGGCGAACACCGGGGAGCTGTTTTTT
CDR3aa: CASSLTGANTGELFF

v_gene: TRBV19
len: 16
abundance: NA
j_gene: TRBJ2-2
d_gene: TRBD1
CDR3nt: TGTGCCAGTAGTTTCTGGACAGGGGGCAACACCGGGGAGCTGTTTTTT
CDR3aa: CASSFWTGGNTGELFF

v_gene: TRBV2
len: 12
abundance: NA
j_gene: TRBJ1-2
d_gene: NA
CDR3nt: TGTGCCAGCAGTGGGACTTACTATGGCTACACCTTC
CDR3aa: CASSGTYYGYTF

v_gene: TRBV2
len: 13
abundance: few
j_gene: TRBJ1-5
d_gene: TRBD1
CDR3nt: TGTGCCAGCTCCCAGGGGGGCAATCAGCCCCAGCATTTT
CDR3aa: CASSQGGNQPQHF

v_gene: TRBV5-1
len: 15
abundance: NA
j_gene: TRBJ2-7
d_gene: NA
CDR3nt: TGCGCCAGCAGCTTCTTGACGGGAGCTTCCTACGAGCAGTACTTC
CDR3aa: CASSFLTGASYEQYF

v_gene: TRBV5-1
len: 12
abundance: NA
j_gene: TRBJ1-5
d_gene: NA
CDR3nt: TGCGCCAGCCTCCCGGAGGGGCAGCCCCAGCATTTT
CDR3aa: CASLPEGQPQHF

v_gene: TRBV7-3
len: 17
abundance: NA
j_gene: TRBJ2-2
d_gene: TRBD2
CDR3nt: TGTGCCAGCAGTCCGACTAGCGGGGGACCGAACACCGGGGAGCTGTTTTTT
CDR3aa: CASSPTSGGPNTGELFF

v_gene: TRBV7-9
len: 14
abundance: NA
j_gene: TRBJ2-7
d_gene: NA
CDR3nt: TGTGCCAGCAGCTTGGTGGACACTCCCTACGAGCAGTACTTC
CDR3aa: CASSLVDTPYEQYF

v_gene: TRBV30
len: 13
abundance: NA
j_gene: TRBJ1-2
d_gene: NA
CDR3nt: TGTGCCTGGAGTCCTGACCCGGCGGGTGGCTACACCTTC
CDR3aa: CAWSPDPAGGYTF

v_gene: TRBV6-2/TRBV6-3
len: 13
abundance: NA
j_gene: TRBJ1-1
d_gene: NA
CDR3nt: TGTGCCAGCAGCCTCGGGATAATGGGTGAAGCTTTCTTT
CDR3aa: CASSLGIMGEAFF

v_gene: TRBV6-2/TRBV6-3
len: 14
abundance: few
j_gene: TRBJ1-6
d_gene: NA
CDR3nt: TGTGCCAGCAGTTCACAGGGTGGGTATTCACCCCTCCACTTT
CDR3aa: CASSSQGGYSPLHF

v_gene: TRBV6-6
len: 13
abundance: NA
j_gene: TRBJ1-2
d_gene: NA
CDR3nt: TGTGCCAGCAGTTACTTTCCAGGGGATGGCTACACCTTC
CDR3aa: CASSYFPGDGYTF